Listed here are 23 T cell receptor beta chains from one sample, sequenced in a study of monozygotic twins with cystic fibrosis. The protocol was immunoSEQ multiplex PCR, while the TCRdb copy is restricted to in-frame clones and leaves out a portion. The table shows tens of thousands of clones, with under 95% occurring only once. Sequences were obtained from blood. These receptors came from a girl aged 2-10 years with cystic fibrosis.

The rearrangement joins TRBV5-1 to TRBJ1-6, with TRBD1 matching 7 bases. J lost 10 bases, V lost 7 bases, and 8 bases had no gene match. The length of the CDR3 is 13 residues. CDR1 is SGHRS and CDR2 is YFSETQ in the germline V gene. The CDR3 protein is CASRPGTESPLHF. Written as DNA, the CDR3 is TGCGCCAGCCGGCCGGGGACAGAATCACCCCTCCACTTT.

The chain recombines TRBV9 with TRBJ2-7; D gene ambiguous. In germline, CDR1 is SGDLS, CDR2 YYNGEE. The CDR3 sequence is 16 residues long. V lost 3 bases to trimming and J lost 2 bases, with 18 bases between them. The CDR3 DNA reads TGTGCCAGCAGCGAGGTGCCAAGGACGGCGGCCTACGAGCAGTACTTC. Its protein product is CASSEVPRTAAYEQYF.

The genes are TRBV5-1 and TRBJ2-1; the D gene is possibly TRBD2 (5 bases). V lost 0 bases and J lost 0, with 10 bases in between. The CDR3 sequence is 16 residues long. Germline loops: CDR1 SGHRS, CDR2 YFSETQ. CDR3 residues: CASSLGLPFSYNEQFF. The CDR3 nucleotides read TGCGCCAGCAGCTTGGGACTACCCTTCTCCTACAATGAGCAGTTCTTC. Filled out from reference TRBV5-1 and TRBJ2-1, the complete variable domain reads KAGVTQTPRYLIKTRGQQVTLSCSPISGHRSVSWYQQTPGQGLQFLFEYFSETQRNKGNFPGRFSGRQFSNSRSEMNVSTLELGDSALYLCASSLGLPFSYNEQFFGPGTRLTVL.

CDR3 sequence reads: CASSPDRTEAFF. Here the CDR3 DNA reads TGTGCCAGCAGTCCAGACCGAACTGAAGCTTTCTTT. The chain has TRBV6-6 and TRBJ1-1; D unclear. Trimming took 5 bases from V and 5 from J, leaving 9 bases between them. The CDR3 has 12 amino acids. Germline loops: CDR1 MNHNY, CDR2 SVGAGI (reference sequence).

The chain couples TRBV28 to TRBJ1-1; 8 positions agree with TRBD1. CDR3 size: 13 residues. The trim removed 5 bases at V and 7 bases at J, leaving 6 bases unmatched. Looked up from germline, CDR1 is MDHEN and CDR2 is SYDVKM. The CDR3 region is CASSEGTGHEAFF. The CDR3, as DNA: TGTGCCAGCAGTGAAGGGACAGGCCATGAAGCTTTCTTT.

The rearrangement uses TRBV28 and TRBJ1-1, with no clear D. Germline V gene lookup returns CDR1 MDHEN and CDR2 SYDVKM. The CDR3 length is 15 residues. Trimming shortened V by 5 bases and J by 1 base, and 14 bases separated the two germline ends. CDR3 DNA: TGTGCCAGCAGTCCCCTTGCAGGAGCGAACACTGAAGCTTTCTTT. Translated: CASSPLAGANTEAFF.

This sequence joins TRBV29-1 and TRBJ2-1; D is uncertain. In germline, CDR1 is SQVTM, CDR2 ANQGSEA. V lost 1 base to trimming and J lost 5 bases, with 12 bases between them. The CDR3 is 14 amino acids. The CDR3 reads CSVEGHPRNNEQFF. The CDR3 nucleotides read TGCAGCGTTGAAGGACACCCCCGTAACAATGAGCAGTTCTTC.

The chain recombines TRBV15 with TRBJ2-7; a weak D match, TRBD2 (6 bases). Germline V gives CDR1 LNHNV, CDR2 YYDKDF (reference sequence). The CDR3 covers 16 residues. Trimming stripped 1 base from V and 0 bases from J, with 13 bases between. The CDR3 protein is CATSRGEETYSYEQYF. The CDR3 nucleotides are TGTGCCACCAGCAGAGGGGAGGAGACGTACTCCTACGAGCAGTACTTC.

The chain links TRBV15 to TRBJ2-1; D ambiguous. Germline values: CDR1 LNHNV, CDR2 YYDKDF (reference sequence). This CDR3 comprises 12 residues. Trimming removed 4 bases from V and 6 bases from J, with 7 bases in between. CDR3 nucleotide sequence: TGTGCCACCAGCATGGCCCCCAATGAGCAGTTCTTC. This gives the protein CATSMAPNEQFF.

V gene TRBV7-8 combines with J gene TRBJ2-5; D is possibly TRBD2 (6 bases). Germline values: CDR1 SGHVS, CDR2 FQNEAQ. This CDR3 spans 16 amino acids. The V end lost 7 bases, the J end lost 0 bases, and 18 bases lay between the germline ends. DNA of the CDR3: TGTGCCAGCACCCCCCGGGTAGCGGACTACCAAGAGACCCAGTACTTC. Translated: CASTPRVADYQETQYF.

This chain joins TRBV4-1 and TRBJ2-2; D call uncertain. This CDR3 spans 15 amino acids. The V gene's germline CDR1 is MGHRA and CDR2 YSYEKL. The germline V and J ends were trimmed by 4 bases and 0 bases, with 9 bases remaining between them. CDR3 bases: TGCGCCAGCAGCCCTCAGGTAGCGAACACCGGGGAGCTGTTTTTT. Encoded protein: CASSPQVANTGELFF.

The CDR3 bases are TGCAGCGTTGGCCCCGGCACTAATGAAAAACTGTTTTTT. Amino acid sequence: CSVGPGTNEKLFF. The chain employs TRBV29-1 and TRBJ1-4; D gene uncertain. This CDR3 is built from 13 residues. Germline V gene lookup returns CDR1 SQVTM and CDR2 ANQGSEA. The germline V and J ends were trimmed by 4 bases and 2 bases, with 8 bases remaining between them.

The CDR3 DNA follows: TGTGCCACCTCTGGAAAGCGGGGGCATAGTGAGGCAGATACGCAGTATTTT. Its translation is CATSGKRGHSEADTQYF. The chain combines TRBV2 with TRBJ2-3; 8 bases map to TRBD2. Germline loops: CDR1 SNHLY, CDR2 FYNNEI. The CDR3 contains 17 residues. V lost 10 bases and J lost 4; bases outside the gene matches: 19.

This clone was seen only a few times. This CDR3 is CASSYNEQYF. The CDR3, as DNA: TGTGCCAGCAGCTACAACGAGCAGTACTTC. This chain joins TRBV5-8 and TRBJ2-7; D ambiguous. Germline loops: CDR1 SGHTS, CDR2 YDEGEE. Trimming cost V 3 bases and J 5 bases, with 3 bases left between them. The CDR3 spans 10 residues.

The DNA of the CDR3 is TGTGCCAGCAGTGCTTTTGGGACCCAGTACTTC. It translates to CASSAFGTQYF. The gene calls are TRBV6-1 and TRBJ2-5; D is ambiguous. In germline, CDR1 is MNHNS, CDR2 SASEGT. The CDR3 consists of 11 residues. V gave up 4 bases and J gave up 7 bases, with 7 bases separating them.

The rearrangement uses TRBV21-1 and TRBJ1-1; the table's D call, TRBD1, has no DNA check behind it. TRBV21-1 is flagged as a pseudogene. CDR3 length equals 13 residues. The CDR3 DNA follows: TGTGCCAGCAGCAAAGCGGACAGCCCTGAAGCTTTCTTT. Its protein is CASSKADSPEAFF.

As DNA, the CDR3 is TGCGCCAGCAGCCACGGACAGGGTGAAGGAGAAAAACTGTTTTTT. The encoded protein is CASSHGQGEGEKLFF. The rearrangement uses TRBV5-1 and TRBJ1-4; 8 bases align to TRBD1. CDR1 SGHRS and CDR2 YFSETQ come from the germline V gene. The CDR3 has 15 amino acids. Losses at the gene ends were 4 bases for V and 8 bases for J; bases not matched to a gene: 10.

This chain connects TRBV4-1 to TRBJ2-3; possible D gene TRBD1, 6 bases. Between the trimmed V and J ends, which lost 4 bases and 1 base, there was a span of 12 bases. This CDR3 has 15 residues. The germline V gene has CDR1 MGHRA and CDR2 YSYEKL. CDR3 bases: TGCGCCAGCAGCCGGGACCCAGGGGGCACAGATACGCAGTATTTT. Its protein product is CASSRDPGGTDTQYF.

The chain couples TRBV6-4 to TRBJ2-3, with 10 nucleotides matching TRBD2. The CDR3 spans 16 residues. The germline V gene encodes CDR1 MRHNA and CDR2 SNTAGT. V was clipped by 3 bases and J by 1 base; unmatched bases: 4. In nucleotides, the CDR3 is TGTGCCAGCAGTGAATCAGCGGGGGGGGGCACAGATACGCAGTATTTT. Protein sequence: CASSESAGGGTDTQYF.

The V gene is TRBV12-5, the J gene TRBJ2-3; D possibly corresponds to TRBD2 (5 bases). The germline V gene has CDR1 LGHNT and CDR2 FRNRAP. V dropped 1 base and J dropped 4 bases, with 9 bases sitting between them. The CDR3 consists of 14 residues. In DNA form, the CDR3 reads TGTGCTAGTGGTTTGGGTCTAGCCCCAGATACGCAGTATTTT. Translated, it gives CASGLGLAPDTQYF.

V usage is TRBV4-3 and J usage is TRBJ1-1; TRBD1 agrees at 7 bases. This CDR3 spans 16 amino acids. J lost 6 bases, V lost 1 base, and 11 bases had no gene match. Germline CDR1 and CDR2: LGHNA and YSLEER. CDR3 nucleotides: TGCGCCAGCAGCCAAGTATCAGTTCGGCAGGGGGCTGAAGCTTTCTTT. Residues: CASSQVSVRQGAEAFF.

This clone has just one count. The chain recombines TRBV4-3 with TRBJ1-2; 9 bases map to TRBD1. This CDR3 spans 17 amino acids. Germline V gene lookup returns CDR1 LGHNA and CDR2 YSLEER. V gave up 1 base and J gave up 6 bases; unmatched junction bases: 12. CDR3 DNA sequence: TGCGCCAGCAGCCAAGGACAGGGGGGGACTATGGGTAATGGCTACACCTTC. Its protein product is CASSQGQGGTMGNGYTF.

This clone was counted once. Compared with germline, one end of the junction differs, possibly owing to a read error. The chain recombines TRBV7-8 with TRBJ2-5; TRBD2 aligns across 12 bases. The length of the CDR3 is 14 residues. Germline V gives CDR1 SGHVS, CDR2 FQNEAQ. The CDR3 bases are TGTGCCAGCAGCCTAGCGGGGGGGCGAGAGACCCAGTACTTC. It yields the protein CASSLAGGRETQYF.